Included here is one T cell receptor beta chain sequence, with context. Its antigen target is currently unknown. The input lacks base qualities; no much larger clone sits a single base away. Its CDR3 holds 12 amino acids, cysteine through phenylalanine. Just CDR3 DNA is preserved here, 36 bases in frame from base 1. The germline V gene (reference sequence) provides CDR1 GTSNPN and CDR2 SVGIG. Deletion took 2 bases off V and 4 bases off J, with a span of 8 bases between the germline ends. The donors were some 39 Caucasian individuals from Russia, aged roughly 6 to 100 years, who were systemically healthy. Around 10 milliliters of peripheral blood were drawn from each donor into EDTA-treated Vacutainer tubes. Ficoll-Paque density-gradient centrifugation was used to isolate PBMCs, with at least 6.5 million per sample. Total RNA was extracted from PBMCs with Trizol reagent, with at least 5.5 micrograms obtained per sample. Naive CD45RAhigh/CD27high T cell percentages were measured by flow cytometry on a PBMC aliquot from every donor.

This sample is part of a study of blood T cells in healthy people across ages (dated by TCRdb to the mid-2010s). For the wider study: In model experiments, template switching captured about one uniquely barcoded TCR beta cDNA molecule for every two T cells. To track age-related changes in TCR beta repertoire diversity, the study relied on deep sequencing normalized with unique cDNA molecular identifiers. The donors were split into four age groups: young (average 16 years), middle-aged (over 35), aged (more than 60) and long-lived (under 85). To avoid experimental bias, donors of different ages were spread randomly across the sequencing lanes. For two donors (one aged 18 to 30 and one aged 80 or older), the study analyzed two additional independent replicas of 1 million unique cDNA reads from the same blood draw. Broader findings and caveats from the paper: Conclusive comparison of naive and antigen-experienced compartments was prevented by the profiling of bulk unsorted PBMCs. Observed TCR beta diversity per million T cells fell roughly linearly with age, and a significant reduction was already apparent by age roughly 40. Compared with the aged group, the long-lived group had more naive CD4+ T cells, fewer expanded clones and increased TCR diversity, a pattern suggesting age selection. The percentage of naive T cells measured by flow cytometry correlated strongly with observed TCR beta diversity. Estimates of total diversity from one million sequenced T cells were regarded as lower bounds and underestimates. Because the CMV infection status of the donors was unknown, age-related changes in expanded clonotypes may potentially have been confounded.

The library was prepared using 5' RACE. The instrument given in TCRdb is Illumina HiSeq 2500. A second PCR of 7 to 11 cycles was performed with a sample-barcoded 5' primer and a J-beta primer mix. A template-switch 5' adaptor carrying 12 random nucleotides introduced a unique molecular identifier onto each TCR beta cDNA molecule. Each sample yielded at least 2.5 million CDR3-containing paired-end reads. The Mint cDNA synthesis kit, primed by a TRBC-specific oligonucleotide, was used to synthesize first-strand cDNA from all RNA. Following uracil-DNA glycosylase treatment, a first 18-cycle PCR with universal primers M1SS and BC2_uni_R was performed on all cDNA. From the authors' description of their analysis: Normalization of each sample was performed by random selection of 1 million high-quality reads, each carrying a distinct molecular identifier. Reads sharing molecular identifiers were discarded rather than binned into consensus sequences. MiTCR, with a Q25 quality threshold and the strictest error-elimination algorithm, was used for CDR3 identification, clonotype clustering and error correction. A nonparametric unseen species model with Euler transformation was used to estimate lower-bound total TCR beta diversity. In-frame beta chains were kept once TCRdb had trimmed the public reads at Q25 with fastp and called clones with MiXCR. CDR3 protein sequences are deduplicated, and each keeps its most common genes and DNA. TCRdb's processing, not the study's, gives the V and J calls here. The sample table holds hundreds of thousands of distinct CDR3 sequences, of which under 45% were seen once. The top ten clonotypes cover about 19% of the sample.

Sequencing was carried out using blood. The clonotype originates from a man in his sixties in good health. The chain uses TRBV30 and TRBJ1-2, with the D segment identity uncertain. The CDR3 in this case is CAWSFAGYGYTF. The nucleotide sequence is TGTGCCTGGAGTTTTGCCGGCTATGGCTACACCTTC.